This passage covers 12 T cell receptor beta chains from one sample sequenced in a study of tumor-infiltrating lymphocytes in oesophageal squamous cell carcinoma. TCRdb processed the PCR reads anew with MiXCR; each CDR3 protein has one entry. In the table there are more than 15,000 distinct CDR3 sequences, roughly 50% of which are singletons. Material: normal esophageal tissue next to the tumor. These receptors all stem from a female donor with esophageal squamous cell carcinoma.

This clonotype was recorded many times. V gene TRBV5-6 combines with J gene TRBJ1-1, with D perhaps TRBD1 (6 bases). The CDR3 runs to 12 residues. Germline CDR1 SGHDT, CDR2 YYEEEE. Trimming took 0 bases from V and 11 from J, leaving 11 bases between them. The CDR3 nucleotides read TGTGCCAGCAGCTTGGGGGGGACAAGGGCTTTCTTT. It translates to CASSLGGTRAFF.

In this sample, this clonotype turned up a few times. This chain connects TRBV11-2 to TRBJ1-4; D remains unclear. V was trimmed by 1 base and J by 0 bases, leaving 9 bases between them. This CDR3 contains 16 residues. Germline lookup yields CDR1 SGHAT and CDR2 FQNNGV. CDR3 sequence: CASSLALLTTNEKLFF. CDR3 bases: TGTGCCAGCAGCTTAGCCCTTCTTACAACTAATGAAAAACTGTTTTTT.

CDR3: CATSRGEDTQYF. The CDR3 DNA reads as TGTGCCACCAGCAGAGGAGAAGATACGCAGTATTTT. This chain uses TRBV15 with TRBJ2-3; no clear D gene. Trimming left V 1 base short and J 5 bases short, with 4 bases between. CDR3 length: 12 amino acids. Germline CDR1 LNHNV, CDR2 YYDKDF (reference sequence).

The chain combines TRBV7-6 with TRBJ1-6; 7 positions match TRBD1. The CDR3 covers 13 residues. Germline trimming cut 5 bases from V and 9 bases from J; bases unmatched to any gene: 4. Germline V gene data show CDR1 as SGHVS and CDR2 as FNYEAQ. CDR3 region: CASSHGTVSPLHF. CDR3 DNA sequence: TGTGCCAGCAGCCATGGGACAGTTTCACCCCTCCACTTT.

This chain uses TRBV6-1 with TRBJ2-3; D is perhaps TRBD1 (6 bases). Germline CDR1 reads MNHNS; CDR2 reads SASEGT. This CDR3 contains 13 residues. The V and J ends lost 10 bases and 2 bases respectively, with 13 bases between them. CDR3 sequence: CATQQGFTDTQYF. DNA of the CDR3: TGTGCCACACAACAGGGTTTCACAGATACGCAGTATTTT.

This clonotype is labeled medium-sized (0.01 to 0.1%). The chain couples TRBV12-3 or TRBV12-4 to TRBJ2-1; 9 nucleotides match TRBD2. The CDR3 runs 16 residues. With 4 bases clipped from V and 2 bases from J, the junction kept 6 bases outside the gene matches. The CDR3 here is CASSSQRGATYNEQFF. DNA of the CDR3: TGTGCCAGCAGTTCACAGCGGGGGGCGACCTACAATGAGCAGTTCTTC.

CDR3 protein: CASSGGPGNIQYF. The CDR3 region has the DNA TGTGCCAGCAGCGGGGGGCCGGGGAACATTCAGTACTTC. The chain is built from TRBV3-1 and TRBJ2-4; D is possibly TRBD1 or TRBD2 (6 bases each). V lost 5 bases, J lost 7 bases, and 12 bases lay in between. The CDR3 has 13 residues. In germline, CDR1 is LGHDT, CDR2 YNNKEL (reference sequence). The entire variable domain, with the rest obtained from reference TRBV3-1 and TRBJ2-4, is as follows: DTAVSQTPKYLVTQMGNDKSIKCEQNLGHDTMYWYKQDSKKFLKIMFSYNNKELIINETVPNRFSPKSPDKAHLNLHINSLELGDSAVYFCASSGGPGNIQYFGAGTRLSVL.

At least ten counts were recorded for this clonotype. The V and J genes are TRBV5-5 and TRBJ1-1, with D maybe TRBD1 (6 bases). CDR3 length: 16 residues. Trimming stripped 4 bases from V and 10 bases from J, with 26 bases between. Germline CDR1 is SGHKS and CDR2 is YYEKEE (reference sequence). As DNA, the CDR3 is TGTGCCAGCAGCATAGCCGGGACACCGACTATCTATGGAGCTTTCTTT. It encodes CASSIAGTPTIYGAFF.

In this sample, this clonotype turned up a few times. The chain uses TRBV7-3 and TRBJ2-1; no definite D call. The V and J ends lost 1 base and 9 bases respectively, with 13 bases between them. Per germline, CDR1 SGHTA and CDR2 FQGTGA. The CDR3 is made up of 14 amino acids. The CDR3 nucleotides are TGTGCCAGCAGCTTAAGGTGGACGTCGGGTGAGCAGTTCTTC. Translation: CASSLRWTSGEQFF.

This clonotype was seen more than once but under ten times. The V gene is TRBV6-2 or TRBV6-3, the J gene TRBJ2-2; D remains ambiguous. CDR1 is MNHEY, CDR2 SVGEGT, per germline. This CDR3 comprises 12 residues. The V end lost 8 bases, the J end lost 10 bases, and 14 bases lay between the germline ends. The CDR3 bases are TGTGCCAGCGGCTCCCCTAGGTTGGAGCTGTTTTTT. As protein: CASGSPRLELFF.

The V and J genes are TRBV7-6 and TRBJ2-5; possible D gene TRBD1, 6 bases. Judging by the DNA end, TRBJ2-1 fits better; the J call may be wrong. The CDR3 runs 16 residues. Germline V gene sequence: CDR1 SGHVS, CDR2 FNYEAQ. CDR3 in DNA: TGTGCCAGCAGCCCACGACAGGCCACCAGTAATAGTGAGCAGTTCTTC. Protein: CASSPRQATSNSEQFF.

The chain carries TRBV6-1 and TRBJ2-6; D remains ambiguous. V lost 6 bases and J 0 bases, leaving 3 bases between the germline ends. Germline V lookup: CDR1 MNHNS, CDR2 SASEGT. This CDR3 spans 13 amino acids. The CDR3 protein is CASSISGANVLTF. The CDR3 nucleotides read TGTGCCAGCAGCATCTCTGGGGCCAACGTCCTGACTTTC.